The 2 T cell receptor beta chains in this list originate from one sample, sequenced in a study of blood T cell repertoires in COVID-19. This table comes from immunoSEQ multiplex PCR, and its TCRdb copy is limited to in-frame clones, with some not included. This sample yields some 360,000 clones, of which roughly 86% are seen a single time; 2% to 2.5% belongs to the top ten. Sequencing was performed on peripheral blood. These receptor sequences come from a woman aged 55-75 years with COVID-19, enrolled during active disease.

This clone was observed once. This rearrangement joins TRBV11-2 to TRBJ1-1, with 7 nucleotides matching TRBD1. V was clipped by 5 bases and J by 11 bases; unmatched bases: 11. The CDR3 is 13 amino acids. The germline gives CDR1 SGHAT, CDR2 FQNNGV. CDR3 loop: CASSTGQRGNAFF. The DNA for the CDR3 is TGTGCCAGCAGCACGGGACAGCGGGGGAATGCTTTCTTT.

V usage is TRBV6-5 and J usage is TRBJ1-6; D unclear. The V end was cut by 2 bases, the J end by 14 bases, with 16 bases between. The CDR3 consists of 14 residues. Germline CDR1 is MNHEY and CDR2 is SVGAGI. The DNA of the CDR3 is TGTGCCAGCAGTTACCGGGAGGTTCTCGGGGCCCTCCACTTT. Its translation is CASSYREVLGALHF.